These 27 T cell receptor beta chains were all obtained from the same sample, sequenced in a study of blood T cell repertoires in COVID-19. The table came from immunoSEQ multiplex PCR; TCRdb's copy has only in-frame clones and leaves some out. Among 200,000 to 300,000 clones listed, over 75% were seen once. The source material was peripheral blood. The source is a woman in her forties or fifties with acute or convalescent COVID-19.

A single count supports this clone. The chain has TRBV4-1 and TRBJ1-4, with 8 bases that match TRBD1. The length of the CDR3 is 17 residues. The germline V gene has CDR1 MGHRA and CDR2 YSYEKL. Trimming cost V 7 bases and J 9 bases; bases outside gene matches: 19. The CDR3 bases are TGCGCCAGCAAAGGAGACAGGGGTGGTCTGGAGGGTAAAAAACTGTTTTTT. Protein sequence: CASKGDRGGLEGKKLFF.

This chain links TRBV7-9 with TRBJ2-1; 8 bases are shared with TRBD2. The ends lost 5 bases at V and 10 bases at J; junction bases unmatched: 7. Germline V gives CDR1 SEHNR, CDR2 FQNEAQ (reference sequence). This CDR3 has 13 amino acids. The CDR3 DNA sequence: TGTGCCAGCAGCACAGGGACTAGACGCGAGCAGTTCTTC. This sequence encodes CASSTGTRREQFF.

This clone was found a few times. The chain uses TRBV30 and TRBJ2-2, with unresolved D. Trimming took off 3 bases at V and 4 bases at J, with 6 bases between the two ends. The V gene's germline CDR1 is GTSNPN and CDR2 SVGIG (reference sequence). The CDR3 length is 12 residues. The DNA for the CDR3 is TGTGCCTGGAGCGAGCTCACCGGGGAGCTGTTTTTT. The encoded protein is CAWSELTGELFF.

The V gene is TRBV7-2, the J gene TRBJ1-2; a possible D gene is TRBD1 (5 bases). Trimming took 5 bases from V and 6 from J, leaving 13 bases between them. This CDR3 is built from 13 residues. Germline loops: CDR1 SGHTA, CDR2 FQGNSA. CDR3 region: CASSQKGVDGYTF. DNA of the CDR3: TGTGCCAGCAGCCAAAAAGGGGTGGATGGCTACACCTTC.

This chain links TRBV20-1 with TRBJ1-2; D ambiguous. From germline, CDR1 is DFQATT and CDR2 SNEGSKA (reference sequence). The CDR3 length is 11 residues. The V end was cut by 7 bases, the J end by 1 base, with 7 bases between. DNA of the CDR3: TGCAGTGGAGTAGATAACTATGGCTACACCTTC. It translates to CSGVDNYGYTF.

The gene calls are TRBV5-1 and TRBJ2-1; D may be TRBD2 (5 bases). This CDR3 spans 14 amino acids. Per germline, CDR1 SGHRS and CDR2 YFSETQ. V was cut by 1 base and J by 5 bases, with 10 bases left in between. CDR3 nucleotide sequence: TGCGCCAGCAGCTTGTTCGGGGTTGACAATGAGCAGTTCTTC. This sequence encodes CASSLFGVDNEQFF.

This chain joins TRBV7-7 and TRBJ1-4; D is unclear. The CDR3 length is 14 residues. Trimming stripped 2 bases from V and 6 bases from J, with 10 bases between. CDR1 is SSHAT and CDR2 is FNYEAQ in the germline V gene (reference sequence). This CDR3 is CASSLRPADEKLFF. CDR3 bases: TGTGCCAGCAGCTTAAGGCCCGCGGATGAAAAACTGTTTTTT.

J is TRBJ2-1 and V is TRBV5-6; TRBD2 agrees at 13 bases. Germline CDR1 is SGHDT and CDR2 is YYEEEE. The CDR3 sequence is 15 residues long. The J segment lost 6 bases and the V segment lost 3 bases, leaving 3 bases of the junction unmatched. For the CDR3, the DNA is TGTGCCAGCAGCTATGGACTAGCGGGAGCCAATGAGCAGTTCTTC. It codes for CASSYGLAGANEQFF. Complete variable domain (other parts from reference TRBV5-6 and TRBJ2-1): DAGVTQSPTHLIKTRGQQVTLRCSPKSGHDTVSWYQQALGQGPQFIFQYYEEEERQRGNFPDRFSGHQFPNYSSELNVNALLLGDSALYLCASSYGLAGANEQFFGPGTRLTVL.

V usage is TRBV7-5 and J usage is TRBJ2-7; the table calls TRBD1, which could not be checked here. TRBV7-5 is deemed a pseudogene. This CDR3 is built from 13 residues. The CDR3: CARSFRTDMEQYF. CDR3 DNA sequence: TGTGCCAGAAGCTTTAGGACAGACATGGAGCAGTACTTC.

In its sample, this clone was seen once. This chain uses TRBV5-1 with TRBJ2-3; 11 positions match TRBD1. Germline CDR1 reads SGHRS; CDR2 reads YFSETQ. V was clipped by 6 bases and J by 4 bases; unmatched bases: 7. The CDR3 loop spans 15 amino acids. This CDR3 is CASTADRGLADTQYF. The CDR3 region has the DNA TGCGCCAGCACCGCGGACAGGGGGCTGGCAGATACGCAGTATTTT.

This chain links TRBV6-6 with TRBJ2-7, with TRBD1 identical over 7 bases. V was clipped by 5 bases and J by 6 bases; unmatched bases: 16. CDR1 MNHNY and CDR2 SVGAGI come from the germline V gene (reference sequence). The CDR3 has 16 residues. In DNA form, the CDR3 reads TGTGCCAGCAGTCCGACACAGGGGCCCCGACCCCCCGAGCAGTACTTC. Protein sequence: CASSPTQGPRPPEQYF.

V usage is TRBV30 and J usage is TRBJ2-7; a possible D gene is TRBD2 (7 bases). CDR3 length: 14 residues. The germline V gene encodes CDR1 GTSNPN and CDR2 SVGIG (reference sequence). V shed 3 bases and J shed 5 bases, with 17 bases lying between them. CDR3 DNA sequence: TGTGCCTGGAGGGGGGCGGGAGCTGTCAACGAGCAGTACTTC. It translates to CAWRGAGAVNEQYF.

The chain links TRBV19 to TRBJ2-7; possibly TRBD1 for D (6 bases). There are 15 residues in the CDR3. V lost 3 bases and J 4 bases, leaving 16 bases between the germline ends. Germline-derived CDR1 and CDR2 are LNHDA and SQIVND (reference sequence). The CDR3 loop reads CASSMKMDSYYEQYF. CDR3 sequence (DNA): TGTGCCAGTAGTATGAAAATGGACAGCTATTACGAGCAGTACTTC.

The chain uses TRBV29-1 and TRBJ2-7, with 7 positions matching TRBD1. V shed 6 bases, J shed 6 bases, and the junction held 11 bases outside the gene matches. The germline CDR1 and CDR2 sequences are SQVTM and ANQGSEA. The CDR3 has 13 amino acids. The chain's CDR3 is CSVRTGALGEQYF. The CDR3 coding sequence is TGCAGCGTGCGAACAGGGGCCCTAGGCGAGCAGTACTTC.

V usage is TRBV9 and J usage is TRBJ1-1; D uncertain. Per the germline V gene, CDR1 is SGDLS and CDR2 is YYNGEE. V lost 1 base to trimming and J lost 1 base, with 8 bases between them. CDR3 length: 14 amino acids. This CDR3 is CASSVSYWNTEAFF. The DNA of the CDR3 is TGTGCCAGCAGCGTATCCTACTGGAACACTGAAGCTTTCTTT.

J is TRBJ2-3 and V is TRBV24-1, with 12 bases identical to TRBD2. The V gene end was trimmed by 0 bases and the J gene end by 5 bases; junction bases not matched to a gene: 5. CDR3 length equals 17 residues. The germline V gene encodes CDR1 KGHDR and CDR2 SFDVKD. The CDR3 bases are TGTGCCACCAGTGATTTGTCTAGCGGGAGGGTCGGAGATACGCAGTATTTT. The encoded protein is CATSDLSSGRVGDTQYF.

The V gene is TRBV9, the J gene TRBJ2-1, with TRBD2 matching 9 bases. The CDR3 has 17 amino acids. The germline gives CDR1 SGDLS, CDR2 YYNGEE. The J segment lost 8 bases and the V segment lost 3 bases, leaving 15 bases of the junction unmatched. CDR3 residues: CASSAHSGGRAQDEQFF. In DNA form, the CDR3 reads TGTGCCAGCAGCGCCCACTCAGGCGGGAGGGCCCAAGATGAGCAGTTCTTC.

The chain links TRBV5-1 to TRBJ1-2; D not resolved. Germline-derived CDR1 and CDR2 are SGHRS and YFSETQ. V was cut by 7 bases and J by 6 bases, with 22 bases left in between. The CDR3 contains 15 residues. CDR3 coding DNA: TGCGCCAGCTGTTCCCACGTGAGGGATAGAGATGGCTACACCTTC. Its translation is CASCSHVRDRDGYTF.

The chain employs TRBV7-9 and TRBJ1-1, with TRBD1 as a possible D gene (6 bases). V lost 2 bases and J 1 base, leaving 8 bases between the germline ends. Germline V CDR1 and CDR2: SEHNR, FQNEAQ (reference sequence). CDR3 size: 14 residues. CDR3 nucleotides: TGTGCCAGCAGCTTACTACAGGGGAACACTGAAGCTTTCTTT. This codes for CASSLLQGNTEAFF.

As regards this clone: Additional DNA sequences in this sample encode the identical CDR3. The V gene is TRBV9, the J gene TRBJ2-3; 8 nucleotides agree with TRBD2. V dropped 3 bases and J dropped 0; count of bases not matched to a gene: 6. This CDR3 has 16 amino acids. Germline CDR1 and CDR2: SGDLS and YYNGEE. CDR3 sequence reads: CASSEGLAASTDTQYF. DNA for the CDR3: TGTGCCAGCAGCGAAGGACTAGCAGCCAGCACAGATACGCAGTATTTT.

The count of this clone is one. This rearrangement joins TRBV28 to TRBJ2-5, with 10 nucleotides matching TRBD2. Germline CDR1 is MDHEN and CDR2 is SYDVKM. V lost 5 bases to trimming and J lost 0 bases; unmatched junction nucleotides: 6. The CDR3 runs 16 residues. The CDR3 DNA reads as TGTGCCAGCAGTCTGACGACTAGCGGGTACCAAGAGACCCAGTACTTC. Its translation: CASSLTTSGYQETQYF.

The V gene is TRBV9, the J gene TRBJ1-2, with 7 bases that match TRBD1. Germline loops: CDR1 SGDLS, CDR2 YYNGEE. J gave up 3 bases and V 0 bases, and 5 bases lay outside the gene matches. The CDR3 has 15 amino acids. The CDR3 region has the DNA TGTGCCAGCAGCGTAGAGAGGGGGCGGGACTATGGCTACACCTTC. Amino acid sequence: CASSVERGRDYGYTF.

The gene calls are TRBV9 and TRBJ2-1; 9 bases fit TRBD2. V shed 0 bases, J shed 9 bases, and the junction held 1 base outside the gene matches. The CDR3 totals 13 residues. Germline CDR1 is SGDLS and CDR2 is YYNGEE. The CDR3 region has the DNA TGTGCCAGCAGCGTAGTGACTAGCGGTGAGCAGTTCTTC. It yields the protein CASSVVTSGEQFF.

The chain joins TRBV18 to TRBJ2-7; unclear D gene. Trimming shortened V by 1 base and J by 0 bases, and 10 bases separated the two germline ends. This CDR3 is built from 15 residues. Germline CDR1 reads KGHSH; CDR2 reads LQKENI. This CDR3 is CASSPQRSSSYEQYF. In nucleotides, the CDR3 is TGTGCCAGCTCACCACAGAGGTCAAGCTCCTACGAGCAGTACTTC.

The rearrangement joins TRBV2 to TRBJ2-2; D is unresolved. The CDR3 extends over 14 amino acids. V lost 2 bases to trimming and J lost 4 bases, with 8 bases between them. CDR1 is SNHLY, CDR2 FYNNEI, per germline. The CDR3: CASSEKRTTGELFF. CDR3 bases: TGTGCCAGCAGTGAAAAGCGAACCACCGGGGAGCTGTTTTTT.

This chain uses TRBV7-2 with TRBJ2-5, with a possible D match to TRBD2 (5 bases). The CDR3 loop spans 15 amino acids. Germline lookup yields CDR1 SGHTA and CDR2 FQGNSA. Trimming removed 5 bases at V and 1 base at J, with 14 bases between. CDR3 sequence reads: CASSVSAGLQETQYF. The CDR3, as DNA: TGTGCCAGCAGCGTCTCAGCCGGACTCCAAGAGACCCAGTACTTC.

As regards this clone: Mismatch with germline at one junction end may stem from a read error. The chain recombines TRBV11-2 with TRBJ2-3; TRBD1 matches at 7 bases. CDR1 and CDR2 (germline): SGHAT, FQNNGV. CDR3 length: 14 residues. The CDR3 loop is CASSLDRGTDTQYF. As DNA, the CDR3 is TGTGCCAGCAGCCTAGACAGGGGCACAGATACGCAGTATTTT.